These 8 T cell receptor beta chains originate from one sample sequenced in a study of blood T cell repertoires in COVID-19. Assay: immunoSEQ multiplex PCR; the TCRdb copy retains only in-frame clones and omits some. The sample consists of a few hundred thousand clones, approximately 89% of them appearing once. The sample consisted of PBMCs or T cells enriched from blood (not recorded which). These receptors were taken from a middle-aged woman who had recovered from COVID-19.

J is TRBJ2-1 and V is TRBV25-1, with D possibly TRBD2 on 5 matching bases. Germline assignment: CDR1 MGHDK and CDR2 SYGVNS. The CDR3 is 13 residues long. Trimming stripped 4 bases from V and 7 bases from J, with 11 bases between. CDR3 nucleotides: TGTGCCAGCAGTGGGACTCGAGGAAATGAGCAGTTCTTC. Translated, it gives CASSGTRGNEQFF.

This clone occurred a few times. CDR3 bases: TGCGCCAGCAGCTTGGATGGACTCTACGAGCAGTACTTC. It is translated as CASSLDGLYEQYF. The chain uses TRBV5-1 and TRBJ2-7; possible D gene TRBD2, 5 bases. Trimming pared 0 bases from V and 3 bases from J, leaving 7 bases between. In germline, CDR1 is SGHRS, CDR2 YFSETQ. The CDR3 runs 13 residues.

This chain links TRBV28 with TRBJ2-7; 11 nucleotides align to TRBD2. The V gene end was trimmed by 6 bases and the J gene end by 4 bases; junction bases not matched to a gene: 5. This CDR3 contains 14 residues. In germline, CDR1 is MDHEN, CDR2 SYDVKM. Written as DNA, the CDR3 is TGTGCCAGCAGCGTAGCGGGGGGGCCATACGAGCAGTACTTC. This codes for CASSVAGGPYEQYF.

The chain employs TRBV7-8 and TRBJ1-3, with D possibly being TRBD1 (6 bases). The length of the CDR3 is 15 residues. The ends were cut back, 3 bases at V and 2 bases at J, with 11 bases in the middle. Germline CDR1 is SGHVS and CDR2 is FQNEAQ. In nucleotides, the CDR3 is TGTGCCAGCAGCTTGGCCACAGGGACTGGAAACACCATATATTTT. It yields the protein CASSLATGTGNTIYF.

For this clone: The junction does not match germline at one end; this may be a read error. This chain uses TRBV7-7 with TRBJ2-2, with 11 bases matching TRBD1. This CDR3 contains 15 residues. Germline lookup yields CDR1 SSHAT and CDR2 FNYEAQ (reference sequence). DNA of the CDR3: TGTGCTAGCAGCACTCGGACAGGGGGCGGCGGGGAGCTGTTTTTT. Protein product: CASSTRTGGGGELFF.

This clone has more than one count but fewer than ten. The chain is built from TRBV5-6 and TRBJ2-5; 8 nucleotides line up with TRBD1. The ends lost 0 bases at V and 7 bases at J; junction bases unmatched: 11. This CDR3 comprises 16 residues. Germline V lookup: CDR1 SGHDT, CDR2 YYEEEE. The CDR3 nucleotides are TGTGCCAGCAGCTTGGGGCAGGGGGCGCAATCGTGGACCCAGTACTTC. Its translation is CASSLGQGAQSWTQYF.

The CDR3, as DNA: TGTGCCATCAGCTCTAGCGGGGGAGAGACCCAGTACTTC. This codes for CAISSSGGETQYF. The chain has TRBV10-3 and TRBJ2-5; 10 bases are shared with TRBD2. V trimming: 6 bases; J trimming: 4 bases; junction bases outside the gene matches: 2. The CDR3 sequence is 13 residues long. Per the germline V gene, CDR1 is ENHRY and CDR2 is SYGVKD.

V gene TRBV19 combines with J gene TRBJ1-2, with D perhaps matching TRBD1 (5 bases). Germline assignment: CDR1 LNHDA and CDR2 SQIVND (reference sequence). CDR3 length: 15 amino acids. Trimming took 6 bases from V and 0 from J, leaving 14 bases between them. Written as DNA, the CDR3 is TGTGCCAGTAGGGAACAGGATACTGCTAACTATGGCTACACCTTC. Residues: CASREQDTANYGYTF.